This TCR beta chain was observed in a study of OX40 agonist ivuxolimab in advanced cancers. The wider study: The dose-escalation cohort was approximately 84% male, with a mean age of around 60 years, ranging roughly 20 to 90. Patients achieving partial responses numbered three: one hepatocellular carcinoma case and two cutaneous melanoma cases.

CDR3 length: 15 residues. V shed 6 bases and J shed 3 bases, with 15 bases lying between them. Germline V gene data show CDR1 as PRHDT and CDR2 as FYEKMQ (reference sequence). This clone occurred a few times. What it binds is unknown. Some clones are missing from TCRdb's copy, which holds only in-frame ones; the method was immunoSEQ multiplex PCR. In the table there are about 77,000 clones, approximately 82% of which are singletons. Study-wide results and limits: Normalized expansion of T-cell clones was also low for some nonresponders. CD4+ and CD8+ T cells in blood underwent clonal expansion by week 6 at 0.1 to 3.0 mg/kg.

The sample consisted of CD4+ or CD8+ T cells sorted from blood, taken in a trial of the OX40 agonist ivuxolimab. This chain links TRBV13 with TRBJ2-1; D is unresolved. The origin of this receptor is an adult with an advanced solid tumor such as melanoma, head and neck, liver or kidney cancer. The CDR3 sequence is CASRALVSSYNEQFF. The CDR3 DNA sequence: TGTGCCAGCAGGGCTCTGGTCTCCAGCTACAATGAGCAGTTCTTC.